These T cell receptor beta chains were read from a single sample in a study of cytomegalovirus exposure and HLA in healthy donors. Using immunoSEQ multiplex PCR, the repertoire was profiled, and TCRdb retains in-frame clones only, with some absent. Of approximately 100,000 clones listed, 65% to 80% were seen once; the top ten hold 3% to 3.5%. The sample consisted of PBMCs. These TCRs come from a woman in her thirties or forties in good health and CMV-seronegative. Both conserved end residues are part of each CDR3. The D gene is left open where the match is weak. A clone size is listed for some rows: how often the clone was seen (once, few, many), or a class if it is expanded.

clone_size	d_call	v_call	j_call	cdr3_nt	cdr3_aa
once	NA	TRBV7-9	TRBJ1-1	TGTGCCAGCAGCCCGCTCATAGACAGTCCCGAAGCTTTCTTT	CASSPLIDSPEAFF
NA	TRBD1	TRBV11-2	TRBJ1-1	TGTGCCAGCAGCTTAGTGGACAGGGACACTGAAGCTTTCTTT	CASSLVDRDTEAFF
NA	NA	TRBV30	TRBJ1-2	TGTGCCTGGAACCCAGGGTCCGGTGGGGGCTACACCTTC	CAWNPGSGGGYTF
few	NA	TRBV21-1	TRBJ2-7	TGTGCCAGCAGCCCCGGGGGGTTGATTGACGAGCAGTACTTC	CASSPGGLIDEQYF
NA	TRBD1	TRBV28	TRBJ1-4	TGTGCCAGCAGTTTCAGGGACAGGGGGGAAAAACTGTTTTTT	CASSFRDRGEKLFF
NA	NA	TRBV9	TRBJ1-2	TGTGCCAGCAGCGTAACAGGGAGTAGCTATGGCTACACCTTC	CASSVTGSSYGYTF
NA	NA	TRBV5-6	TRBJ1-1	TGTGCCAGCAGCTTGTTTACAGGAGCGGGTAACACTGAAGCTTTCTTT	CASSLFTGAGNTEAFF
few	TRBD2	TRBV19	TRBJ2-2	TGTGCCAGTAGTCTAGCGGGAGCCCGCGATATCACCGGGGAGCTGTTTTTT	CASSLAGARDITGELFF
NA	TRBD2	TRBV9	TRBJ2-5	TGTGCCAGCAGCTTCGGACTAGCGGGACAAGCTCGGGGAGAGACCCAGTACTTC	CASSFGLAGQARGETQYF
NA	NA	TRBV30	TRBJ2-3	TGTGCACGGAGCGGTAGCACAGATACGCAGTATTTT	CARSGSTDTQYF
NA	TRBD2	TRBV10-2	TRBJ2-5	TGCGCCAGCAGGGCTAGCGGGGGGATACAAGAGACCCAGTACTTC	CASRASGGIQETQYF
NA	TRBD1	TRBV28	TRBJ2-7	TGTGCCAGCAATGAACCTACAGGGGGCCACGAGCAGTACTTC	CASNEPTGGHEQYF
NA	TRBD2	TRBV5-4	TRBJ2-3	TGTGCCAGCAGCTTGAGCGGGGGGGGGACAGATACGCAGTATTTT	CASSLSGGGTDTQYF
NA	TRBD1	TRBV5-4	TRBJ2-7	TGTGCCAGCAGCTTGTCGCGACAGGGGCCGGCCGAGCAGTACTTC	CASSLSRQGPAEQYF
NA	TRBD1	TRBV28	TRBJ1-3	TGTGCCAGCAGACGACAGGGGATTTCTGGAAACACCATATATTTT	CASRRQGISGNTIYF
NA	TRBD2	TRBV27	TRBJ2-7	TGTGCCAGCACCCCCGGACTAGCGGGCCTCTACGAGCAGTACTTC	CASTPGLAGLYEQYF
NA	NA	TRBV5-1	TRBJ1-2	TGCGCCAGCAGCTTGGACAAATATGGCTACACCTTC	CASSLDKYGYTF
NA	NA	TRBV4-1	TRBJ2-7	TGCGCCAGCAGCCAGAACGGGTTTACCTACGAGCAGTACTTC	CASSQNGFTYEQYF
NA	TRBD2	TRBV7-2	TRBJ2-1	TGTGCCAGCAGCTTAGCTGGCGGGAGAGGGCTCTCCTACAATGAGCAGTTCTTC	CASSLAGGRGLSYNEQFF
few	TRBD2	TRBV28	TRBJ2-3	TGTGCCAGCATTTCACTAGCGGGTGAGGGCACAGATACGCAGTATTTT	CASISLAGEGTDTQYF
NA	NA	TRBV19	TRBJ1-4	TGTGCCAGTAGTATTTCCAGGGCTGATGAAAAACTGTTTTTT	CASSISRADEKLFF
NA	TRBD2	TRBV4-2	TRBJ2-5	TGTGCCAGCAGCCAAGGTGTGGCGGGAGGGTTACAAGAGACCCAGTACTTC	CASSQGVAGGLQETQYF
NA	NA	TRBV2	TRBJ1-5	TGTGCCAGCAGCGCGATCGAGAGGGTTCAGCCCCAGCATTTT	CASSAIERVQPQHF
NA	TRBD2	TRBV7-9	TRBJ2-3	TGTGCCAGCAGCCGGGATCTTGCGGGGGGTATCACAGATACGCAGTATTTT	CASSRDLAGGITDTQYF
NA	NA	TRBV21-1	TRBJ2-1	TGTGCCAGCAGCAAAGGAAGTGGGTGGGAGGGTTCCTACAATGAGCAGTTCTTC	CASSKGSGWEGSYNEQFF
NA	NA	TRBV5-3	TRBJ1-2	TGTGCCAGAAGCCCGGGGGTTAAGCGGCAGAGCAATGGCTACACCTTC	CARSPGVKRQSNGYTF
NA	NA	TRBV28	TRBJ1-1	TGTGCCAGCAGGCCTACAGGGACTGAAGCTTTCTTT	CASRPTGTEAFF
NA	NA	TRBV30	TRBJ1-1	TGTGCCTGGAGTTGGGGGGATAATGAAGCTTTCTTT	CAWSWGDNEAFF
NA	TRBD2	TRBV19	TRBJ2-1	TGTGCCAGTACGGGGACTAGCGGGGCCAATGAGCAGTTCTTC	CASTGTSGANEQFF
NA	TRBD1	TRBV6-1	TRBJ1-5	TGTGCCAGCAGTGGGACAGGGACTATTAGCAATCAGCCCCAGCATTTT	CASSGTGTISNQPQHF
NA	TRBD2	TRBV19	TRBJ2-1	TGTGCCAGTAGTATAAGCGGGAGCCAATACAATGAGCAGTTCTTC	CASSISGSQYNEQFF